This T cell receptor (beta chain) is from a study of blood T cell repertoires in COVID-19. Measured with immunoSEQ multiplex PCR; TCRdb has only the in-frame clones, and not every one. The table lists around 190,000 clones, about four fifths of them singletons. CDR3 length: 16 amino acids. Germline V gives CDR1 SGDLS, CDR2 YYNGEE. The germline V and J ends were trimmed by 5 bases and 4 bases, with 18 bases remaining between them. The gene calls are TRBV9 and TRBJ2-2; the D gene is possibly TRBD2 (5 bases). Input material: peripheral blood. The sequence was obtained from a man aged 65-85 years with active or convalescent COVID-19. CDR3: CASSAPRGLTTGELFF. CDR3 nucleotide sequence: TGTGCCAGCAGTGCCCCCAGAGGGCTAACCACCGGGGAGCTGTTTTTT.